This is a list of T cell receptor beta chains from one sample in a study of T cells in Graves' hyperthyroidism and ophthalmopathy. MiXCR was run by TCRdb on the multiplex PCR reads, yielding one entry per CDR3 protein. There are roughly 700,000 distinct CDR3 sequences in the sample; 30% to 40% occur only once, and around a third lies in the top ten. The sequenced material came from blood. These receptors were obtained from a woman in her forties with Graves' hyperthyroidism. The CDR3 runs from the conserved cysteine through the conserved F or W. A D gene is named only where the DNA matches it firmly. Rows give clone size only sometimes, using once, few, many, or a class for an expanded clone.

NA TRBJ2-2 TRBV19 TRBD2 CASRGPSGRAMNTGELFF TGTGCCAGCAGGGGTCCTAGCGGGAGGGCCATGAACACCGGGGAGCTGTTTTTT
many TRBJ2-6 TRBV10-3 NA CAISRARPSGANVLTF TGTGCCATCAGCCGGGCCCGACCCTCTGGGGCCAACGTCCTGACTTTC
NA TRBJ1-1 TRBV4-3 TRBD1 CASSQSTGRDTEAFF TGCGCCAGCAGCCAATCGACAGGGCGGGACACTGAAGCTTTCTTT
few TRBJ1-2 TRBV5-1 NA CASSLEAAGFYGYTF TGCGCCAGCAGCTTGGAAGCCGCCGGATTTTATGGCTACACCTTC
many TRBJ1-2 TRBV7-9 NA CASSLPVPITDGYTF TGTGCCAGCAGCTTACCCGTACCGATCACTGATGGCTACACCTTC
many TRBJ1-5 TRBV12-3/TRBV12-4 TRBD1 CASSTIDWGDSQHF TGTGCCAGCAGTACAATAGATTGGGGGGACAGTCAGCATTTT
NA TRBJ2-7 TRBV29-1 TRBD1 CSVGEDRGLIHEQYF TGCAGCGTTGGAGAAGACAGGGGGCTTATTCACGAGCAGTACTTC
NA TRBJ2-2 TRBV5-1 TRBD1 CASSSSRRQGATGELFF TGCGCCAGCAGCTCAAGCCGGCGACAGGGGGCAACCGGGGAGCTGTTTTTT
NA TRBJ2-5 TRBV29-1 TRBD1 CSVTTQGEQTQYF TGCAGCGTGACGACGCAGGGGGAACAGACCCAGTACTTC
many TRBJ2-7 TRBV7-2 NA CASSLGLGAYEQYF TGTGCCAGCAGCTTAGGTCTGGGCGCCTACGAGCAGTACTTC
NA TRBJ2-7 TRBV29-1 TRBD1 CSATPGTGGLEQYF TGCAGCGCCACGCCCGGGACAGGGGGGCTCGAGCAGTACTTC